This TCR beta chain is from a study of blood T cell repertoires in COVID-19. Study-wide context: T cells, B-cell-depleted T cells, or PBMCs provided the cDNA or gDNA that served as material.

Original analysis: The assay estimated nucleated cells by amplifying reference gene primers. Libraries were prepared by immunoSEQ multiplex PCR; TCRdb keeps only in-frame clonotypes and omits some of them. D and trimming were read from the DNA, whereas the V and J calls and clone size are those reported in that table. In the table there are 450,000 or so clones, approximately 90% of which are singletons. The V gene lost 1 base and the J gene lost 4 bases, with 12 bases spanning the gap. The CDR3 length is 15 residues. Germline assignment: CDR1 LGHDT and CDR2 YNNKEL (reference sequence). The sample consisted of peripheral blood. The receptor comes from a young man with COVID-19, enrolled during active disease. The rearrangement uses TRBV3-1 (or the pseudogene TRBV3-2) and TRBJ2-3; tentative D call: TRBD1 (6 bases). As DNA, the CDR3 is TGTGCCAGCAGCCAAGTCAACCAGGGGCCAGATACGCAGTATTTT. It translates to CASSQVNQGPDTQYF.